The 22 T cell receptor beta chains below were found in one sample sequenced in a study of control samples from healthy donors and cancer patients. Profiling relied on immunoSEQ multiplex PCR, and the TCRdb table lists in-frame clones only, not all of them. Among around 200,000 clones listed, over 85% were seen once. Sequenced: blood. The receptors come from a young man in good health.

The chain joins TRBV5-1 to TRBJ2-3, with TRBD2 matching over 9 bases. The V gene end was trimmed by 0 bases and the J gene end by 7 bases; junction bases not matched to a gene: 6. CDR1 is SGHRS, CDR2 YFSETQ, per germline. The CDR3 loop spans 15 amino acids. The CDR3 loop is CASSLAGGGGNTQYF. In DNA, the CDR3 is TGCGCCAGCAGCTTGGCGGGCGGGGGGGGAAATACGCAGTATTTT.

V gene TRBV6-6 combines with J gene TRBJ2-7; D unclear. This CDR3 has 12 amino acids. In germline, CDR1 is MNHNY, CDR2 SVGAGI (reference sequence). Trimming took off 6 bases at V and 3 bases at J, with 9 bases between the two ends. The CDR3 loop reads CASSPPRYEQYF. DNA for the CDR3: TGTGCCAGCAGCCCCCCTCGCTACGAGCAGTACTTC.

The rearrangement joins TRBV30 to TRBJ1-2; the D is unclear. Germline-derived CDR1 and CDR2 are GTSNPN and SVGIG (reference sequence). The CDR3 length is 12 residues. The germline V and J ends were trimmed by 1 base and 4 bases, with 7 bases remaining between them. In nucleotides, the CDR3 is TGTGCCTGGAGTGCGGCAAGCTATGGCTACACCTTC. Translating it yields CAWSAASYGYTF.

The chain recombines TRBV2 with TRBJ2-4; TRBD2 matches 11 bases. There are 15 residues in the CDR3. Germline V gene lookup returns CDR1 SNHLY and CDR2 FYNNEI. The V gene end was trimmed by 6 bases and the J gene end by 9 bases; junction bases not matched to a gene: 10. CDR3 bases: TGTGCCAGCAGACCTGATAGCGGGGGGGAACGCATTCAGTACTTC. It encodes CASRPDSGGERIQYF.

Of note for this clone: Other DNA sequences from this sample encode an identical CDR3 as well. Written as DNA, the CDR3 is TGTGCCAGCAGTTTAGAGCGGGGTACTGAAGCTTTCTTT. The encoded protein is CASSLERGTEAFF. V gene TRBV12-3 or TRBV12-4 combines with J gene TRBJ1-1, with D unresolved. V was clipped by 1 base and J by 5 bases, with 8 bases between them. The CDR3 covers 13 residues.

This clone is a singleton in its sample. The CDR3 region is CASSKVVAGGIYGYTF. The CDR3 DNA sequence: TGTGCCAGTAGTAAGGTGGTCGCAGGGGGGATCTATGGCTACACCTTC. V is TRBV19 and J is TRBJ1-2, with TRBD1 matching over 7 bases. Germline-derived CDR1 and CDR2 are LNHDA and SQIVND (reference sequence). The V gene end was trimmed by 4 bases and the J gene end by 4 bases; junction bases not matched to a gene: 12. This CDR3 region has 16 residues.

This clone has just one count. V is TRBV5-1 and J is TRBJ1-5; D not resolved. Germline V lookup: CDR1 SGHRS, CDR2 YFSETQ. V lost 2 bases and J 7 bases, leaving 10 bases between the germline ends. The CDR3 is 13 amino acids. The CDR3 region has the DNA TGCGCCAGCAGCTTTGACGGGGAGCAGCCCCAGCATTTT. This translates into CASSFDGEQPQHF.

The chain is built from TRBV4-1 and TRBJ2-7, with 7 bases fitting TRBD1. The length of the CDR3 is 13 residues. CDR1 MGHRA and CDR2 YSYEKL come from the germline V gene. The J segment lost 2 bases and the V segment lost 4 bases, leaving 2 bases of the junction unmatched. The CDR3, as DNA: TGCGCCAGCAGCCGGGACAGAGCCTACGAGCAGTACTTC. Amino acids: CASSRDRAYEQYF.

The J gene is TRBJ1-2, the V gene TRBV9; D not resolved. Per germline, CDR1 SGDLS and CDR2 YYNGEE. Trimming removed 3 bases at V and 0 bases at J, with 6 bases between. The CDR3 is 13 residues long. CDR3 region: CASSARTNYGYTF. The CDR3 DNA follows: TGTGCCAGCAGCGCACGAACTAACTATGGCTACACCTTC.

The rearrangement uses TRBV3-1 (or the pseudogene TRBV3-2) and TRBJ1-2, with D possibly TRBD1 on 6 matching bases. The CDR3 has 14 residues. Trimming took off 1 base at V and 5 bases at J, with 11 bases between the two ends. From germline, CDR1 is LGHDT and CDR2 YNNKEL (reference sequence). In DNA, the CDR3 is TGTGCCAGCAGCCAAGGGGGGCAAGGGTATGGCTACACCTTC. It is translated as CASSQGGQGYGYTF.

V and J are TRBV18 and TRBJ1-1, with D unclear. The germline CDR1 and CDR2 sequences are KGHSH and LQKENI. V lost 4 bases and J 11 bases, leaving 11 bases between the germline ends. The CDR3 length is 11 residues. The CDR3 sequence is CASSRKGDAFF. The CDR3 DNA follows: TGTGCCAGCTCACGGAAGGGTGACGCTTTCTTT.

The chain's CDR3 is CSASLQAMSSLGNTIYF. In DNA form, the CDR3 reads TGCAGTGCTAGTCTGCAGGCGATGAGTTCTCTGGGAAACACCATATATTTT. The J gene is TRBJ1-3, the V gene TRBV20-1, with D uncertain. Trimming stripped 3 bases from V and 4 bases from J, with 22 bases between. This CDR3 spans 17 amino acids. Germline V gives CDR1 DFQATT, CDR2 SNEGSKA (reference sequence).

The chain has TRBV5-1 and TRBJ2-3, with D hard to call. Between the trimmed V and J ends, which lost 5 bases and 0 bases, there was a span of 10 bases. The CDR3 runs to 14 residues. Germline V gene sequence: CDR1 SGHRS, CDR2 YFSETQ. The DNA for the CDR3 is TGCGCCAGCAGAGAGGTCCCGAGCACAGATACGCAGTATTTT. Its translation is CASREVPSTDTQYF. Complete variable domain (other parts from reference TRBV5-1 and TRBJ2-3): KAGVTQTPRYLIKTRGQQVTLSCSPISGHRSVSWYQQTPGQGLQFLFEYFSETQRNKGNFPGRFSGRQFSNSRSEMNVSTLELGDSALYLCASREVPSTDTQYFGPGTRLTVL.

The DNA for the CDR3 is TGTGCCAGTAGTGCCCGCCCGGACAGGGTCGGATATGGCTACACCTTC. It codes for CASSARPDRVGYGYTF. The chain recombines TRBV19 with TRBJ1-2; the match to TRBD1 covers 8 bases. J gave up 5 bases and V 5 bases, and 13 bases lay outside the gene matches. The CDR3 runs 16 residues. The germline CDR1 and CDR2 sequences are LNHDA and SQIVND (reference sequence).

The CDR3 here is CSVEDQFGSAEAFF. CDR3 sequence (DNA): TGCAGCGTTGAAGACCAATTTGGGTCGGCGGAAGCTTTCTTT. The V call is TRBV29-1, the J call TRBJ1-1; D gene ambiguous. Germline values: CDR1 SQVTM, CDR2 ANQGSEA. This CDR3 comprises 14 residues. V was cut by 0 bases and J by 8 bases, with 16 bases left in between.

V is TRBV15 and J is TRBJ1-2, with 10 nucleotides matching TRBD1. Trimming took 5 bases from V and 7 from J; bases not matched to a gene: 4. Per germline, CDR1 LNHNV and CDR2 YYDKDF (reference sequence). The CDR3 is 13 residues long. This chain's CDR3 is CATSPTGGIGYTF. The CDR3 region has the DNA TGTGCCACCAGCCCGACAGGGGGCATTGGCTACACCTTC.

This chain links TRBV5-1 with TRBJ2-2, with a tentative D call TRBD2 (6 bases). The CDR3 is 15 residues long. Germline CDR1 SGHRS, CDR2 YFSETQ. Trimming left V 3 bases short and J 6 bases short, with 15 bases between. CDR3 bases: TGCGCCAGCAGCTCCGGGACTTTTCCCCCCGGGGAGCTGTTTTTT. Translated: CASSSGTFPPGELFF.

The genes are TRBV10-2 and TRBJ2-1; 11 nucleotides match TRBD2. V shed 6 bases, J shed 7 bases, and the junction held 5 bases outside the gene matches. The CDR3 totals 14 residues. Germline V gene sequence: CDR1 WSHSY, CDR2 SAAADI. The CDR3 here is CASSTGTSGNEQFF. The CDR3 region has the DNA TGCGCCAGCAGCACCGGGACTAGCGGTAATGAGCAGTTCTTC.

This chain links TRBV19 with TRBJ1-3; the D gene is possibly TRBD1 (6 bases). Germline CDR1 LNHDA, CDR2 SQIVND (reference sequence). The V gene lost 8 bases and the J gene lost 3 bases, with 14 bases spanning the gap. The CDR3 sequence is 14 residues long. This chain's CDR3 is CASSDGGGGNTIYF. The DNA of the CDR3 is TGTGCCAGTTCCGACGGGGGCGGTGGAAACACCATATATTTT.

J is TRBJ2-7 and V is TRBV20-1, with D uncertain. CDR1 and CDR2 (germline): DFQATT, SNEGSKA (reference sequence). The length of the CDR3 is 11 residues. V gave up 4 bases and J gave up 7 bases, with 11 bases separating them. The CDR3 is CSANLITEQYF. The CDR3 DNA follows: TGCAGTGCTAATTTAATTACTGAGCAGTACTTC.

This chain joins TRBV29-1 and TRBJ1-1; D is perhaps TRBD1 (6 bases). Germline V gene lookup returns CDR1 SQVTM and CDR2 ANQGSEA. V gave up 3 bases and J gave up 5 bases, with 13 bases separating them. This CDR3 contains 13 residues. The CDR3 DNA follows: TGCAGCGTTGAGAGGGGGGCGCTTACTGAAGCTTTCTTT. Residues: CSVERGALTEAFF.

The CDR3 nucleotides are TGTGCCACCAGTGACCCAGAAGGGTTGACCTACAATGAGCAGTTCTTC. This codes for CATSDPEGLTYNEQFF. The chain carries TRBV24-1 and TRBJ2-1; D uncertain. The CDR3 consists of 16 residues. The V gene's germline CDR1 is KGHDR and CDR2 SFDVKD. V lost 4 bases, J lost 2 bases, and 14 bases lay in between.